Each of the 20 T cell receptor beta chains below was sequenced from the same sample in a study of T cell repertoires in cytomegalovirus infection. A single record per CDR3 protein comes from TCRdb applying MiXCR to the reads. The sample yields approximately 730,000 distinct CDR3 sequences, around a third seen once. Antigen specificity for these receptors is unknown. The sequenced sample was cultured PBMCs, obtained from culture after CMV antigen stimulation. The receptors derive from a human donor in good health (CMV status not recorded). Some clones in this sample may be carry-over from other donors' samples.

This rearrangement joins TRBV6-8 to TRBJ2-6; D might be TRBD1 (6 bases). This CDR3 contains 15 residues. Germline lookup yields CDR1 MNHGY and CDR2 SAAAGT. V lost 4 bases and J 5 bases, leaving 12 bases between the germline ends. The CDR3 here is CASSSNRVRANVLTF. The CDR3 DNA follows: TGTGCCAGCAGTTCAAACAGGGTTCGGGCCAACGTCCTGACTTTC.

The table lists this clonotype with a few counts. The chain recombines TRBV7-9 with TRBJ2-3; TRBD1 or TRBD2 may be the D gene (5 bases each). V was clipped by 5 bases and J by 5 bases, with 17 bases between them. This CDR3 has 15 residues. Germline V lookup: CDR1 SEHNR, CDR2 FQNEAQ (reference sequence). The CDR3 reads CASSPEGSTRDTQYF. CDR3 bases: TGTGCCAGCAGCCCCGAGGGGAGTACCAGAGATACGCAGTATTTT.

As DNA, the CDR3 is TGTGCCAGCAGGGACAGGGGCACCTTCCTCGCGAAGCAGTACTTC. As protein: CASRDRGTFLAKQYF. V is TRBV5-5 and J is TRBJ2-7; TRBD1 aligns across 9 bases. Germline CDR1 and CDR2: SGHKS and YYEKEE (reference sequence). After removal of 5 bases from V and 8 bases from J, the junction contained 14 bases not matched to a gene. This CDR3 spans 15 amino acids.

This rearrangement joins TRBV18 to TRBJ2-5; weak D call: TRBD1 (6 bases). Trimming shortened V by 4 bases and J by 3 bases, and 12 bases separated the two germline ends. Germline CDR1 is KGHSH and CDR2 is LQKENI. This CDR3 has 14 amino acids. The CDR3: CASSQYRTEETQYF. CDR3 nucleotides: TGTGCCAGCTCACAATATAGGACAGAAGAGACCCAGTACTTC.

This clonotype was seen at least ten times. The V and J genes are TRBV6-1 and TRBJ1-6; D gene uncertain. V dropped 6 bases and J dropped 0 bases, with 9 bases sitting between them. The CDR3 has 15 amino acids. Germline assignment: CDR1 MNHNS and CDR2 SASEGT. CDR3: CASRTESSYNSPLHF. The CDR3 DNA sequence: TGTGCCAGCAGGACGGAGAGCTCCTATAATTCACCCCTCCACTTT.

The DNA for the CDR3 is TGTGCCAGCAGCGATGATCGCGGGGAGCAGTACTTC. It encodes CASSDDRGEQYF. The rearrangement joins TRBV12-3 or TRBV12-4 to TRBJ2-7; possible D gene TRBD2, 5 bases. This CDR3 has 12 residues. Trimming stripped 6 bases from V and 7 bases from J, with 13 bases between.

This clonotype has a handful of counts. The chain links TRBV7-2 to TRBJ2-3; possible D gene TRBD1, 6 bases. Germline CDR1 reads SGHTA; CDR2 reads FQGNSA. This CDR3 is built from 15 residues. V lost 5 bases, J lost 0 bases, and 12 bases lay in between. In DNA, the CDR3 is TGTGCCAGCAGCGTACAGGGCTTGAGCACAGATACGCAGTATTTT. Amino acids: CASSVQGLSTDTQYF.

This clonotype was detected many times. The chain couples TRBV7-8 to TRBJ2-7; the match to TRBD1 covers 9 bases. CDR3 length: 14 amino acids. Germline CDR1 and CDR2: SGHVS and FQNEAQ. Losses at the gene ends were 4 bases for V and 6 bases for J; bases not matched to a gene: 7. CDR3 bases: TGTGCCAGCAGCTCAATGCGGACAGGGGCCGAGCAGTACTTC. Amino acid sequence: CASSSMRTGAEQYF.

The chain is built from TRBV11-2 and TRBJ2-1; TRBD1 matches 9 bases. The V gene's germline CDR1 is SGHAT and CDR2 FQNNGV. The CDR3 is 14 amino acids. V was clipped by 5 bases and J by 9 bases; unmatched bases: 8. The CDR3 DNA reads TGTGCCAGCAGCCCCTTGGACAGGGGCCGTGAGCAGTTCTTC. Translated: CASSPLDRGREQFF.

V usage is TRBV7-2 and J usage is TRBJ2-1; weak D call: TRBD2 (6 bases). V was shortened by 6 bases and J by 9 bases, with 18 bases between the two germline ends. Germline V gene data show CDR1 as SGHTA and CDR2 as FQGNSA. This CDR3 region has 14 residues. CDR3 bases: TGTGCCAGCAGACCCAGCCGGGAGAGTGGTGAGCAGTTCTTC. Its protein product is CASRPSRESGEQFF.

The CDR3 bases are TGTGCCAGCAGTCCGAGGTCCCCACCGAGAGACAATGAGCAGTTCTTC. Translation: CASSPRSPPRDNEQFF. V is TRBV27 and J is TRBJ2-1; D is undetermined. Deletions cut 5 bases from V and 5 bases from J, with 19 bases between. CDR3 length: 16 amino acids. CDR1 and CDR2 (germline): MNHEY, SMNVEV (reference sequence).

The chain couples TRBV5-4 to TRBJ2-5, with D possibly being TRBD2 (6 bases). The germline gives CDR1 SGHNT, CDR2 YYREEE (reference sequence). The CDR3 sequence is 15 residues long. V lost 0 bases and J lost 1, with 10 bases in between. The CDR3 DNA reads as TGTGCCAGCAGCTTGGTGGGGGGTACCCAAGAGACCCAGTACTTC. Residues: CASSLVGGTQETQYF.

The chain combines TRBV7-2 with TRBJ1-3; D might be TRBD1 (6 bases). Germline loops: CDR1 SGHTA, CDR2 FQGNSA. Trimming took 3 bases from V and 7 from J, leaving 16 bases between them. This CDR3 has 15 residues. The CDR3: CASSFSGARGNTIYF. In nucleotides, the CDR3 is TGTGCCAGCAGCTTTTCCGGAGCAAGGGGGAACACCATATATTTT.

The gene calls are TRBV5-1 and TRBJ1-1; D perhaps matches TRBD1 (5 bases). CDR1 is SGHRS and CDR2 is YFSETQ in the germline V gene. The CDR3 totals 17 residues. The V end lost 0 bases, the J end lost 2 bases, and 17 bases lay between the germline ends. The CDR3 reads CASSLGGARDTNTEAFF. The CDR3 DNA reads TGCGCCAGCAGCTTGGGGGGCGCGAGGGATACAAACACTGAAGCTTTCTTT.

This clonotype appeared a few times. The rearrangement links TRBV7-9 to TRBJ1-1, with D perhaps matching TRBD1 (5 bases). The germline CDR1 and CDR2 sequences are SEHNR and FQNEAQ (reference sequence). V lost 5 bases and J 11 bases, leaving 15 bases between the germline ends. The CDR3 runs 12 residues. The CDR3 bases are TGTGCCAGCAGCCCCACCGGGGGAGCCGCTTTCTTT. Translated: CASSPTGGAAFF.

The chain combines TRBV12-3 or TRBV12-4 with TRBJ2-2; D not certain. With 5 bases removed from V and 6 bases from J, the gap between germline ends came to 13 bases. The CDR3 is 14 amino acids. CDR3 protein: CASSPLRRAGELFF. The CDR3 DNA follows: TGTGCCAGCAGTCCTTTGAGGCGAGCCGGGGAGCTGTTTTTT.

The genes are TRBV5-4 and TRBJ2-1, with TRBD2 matching 7 bases. CDR3 length: 15 residues. Germline CDR1 is SGHNT and CDR2 is YYREEE (reference sequence). V gave up 0 bases and J gave up 9 bases; unmatched junction bases: 9. The CDR3 DNA is TGTGCCAGCAGCTTGGGAAGCGGGAAGTTAGGTGAGCAGTTCTTC. It translates to CASSLGSGKLGEQFF.

This clonotype has just a few counts. This sequence joins TRBV7-2 and TRBJ2-1; TRBD2 matches at 9 bases. Germline values: CDR1 SGHTA, CDR2 FQGNSA. The CDR3 contains 13 residues. The ends lost 6 bases at V and 13 bases at J; junction bases unmatched: 10. The CDR3 region has the DNA TGTGCCAGCAGTTGGGGGGGGCGGGAGGGCCAGTTCTTC. It translates to CASSWGGREGQFF. Full variable domain (rest looked up from reference TRBV7-2 and TRBJ2-1): GAGVSQSPSNKVTEKGKDVELRCDPISGHTALYWYRQSLGQGLEFLIYFQGNSAPDKSGLPSDRFSAERTGGSVSTLTIQRTQQEDSAVYLCASSWGGREGQFFGPGTRLTVL.

This clonotype was recorded once. The chain is built from TRBV7-8 and TRBJ1-4; D unresolved. The CDR3 length is 17 residues. Germline V lookup: CDR1 SGHVS, CDR2 FQNEAQ. V was trimmed by 1 base and J by 6 bases, leaving 18 bases between them. The CDR3 nucleotides are TGTGCCAGCAGCTTAGAGGACGGGGTCTACCCCGATGAAAAACTGTTTTTT. Protein product: CASSLEDGVYPDEKLFF.

The chain carries TRBV5-4 and TRBJ1-5; D is unclear. This CDR3 is 14 amino acids long. Trimming removed 1 base at V and 3 bases at J, with 8 bases between. Germline V gene data show CDR1 as SGHNT and CDR2 as YYREEE (reference sequence). CDR3 sequence reads: CASSLYGDNQPQHF. CDR3 bases: TGTGCCAGCAGCTTGTACGGGGACAATCAGCCCCAGCATTTT.